These 12 T cell receptor beta chains share one sample of origin, sequenced in a study of cytomegalovirus exposure and HLA in healthy donors. PCR amplification relied on 60 Vbeta primers (plus 13 Jbeta primers). Only in-frame clones appear in the TCRdb table, and some are missing; sequencing was by immunoSEQ multiplex PCR. The clone table shows approximately 110,000 clones, with the ten largest holding 6.5% to 7%. Material: PBMCs. The receptor set was obtained from a man aged 35 to 55 in good health and CMV-seropositive.

This rearrangement joins TRBV7-9 to TRBJ1-1; unclear D gene. Germline lookup yields CDR1 SEHNR and CDR2 FQNEAQ (reference sequence). The CDR3 consists of 15 residues. V lost 1 base and J 5 bases, leaving 14 bases between the germline ends. The CDR3 is CASSLEKARGTEAFF. The CDR3 DNA follows: TGTGCCAGCAGCTTAGAAAAAGCCCGGGGAACTGAAGCTTTCTTT.

The chain couples TRBV6-1 to TRBJ2-7, with 13 bases fitting TRBD2. The CDR3 is 15 residues long. Germline lookup yields CDR1 MNHNS and CDR2 SASEGT. V shed 6 bases, J shed 5 bases, and the junction held 7 bases outside the gene matches. The CDR3 loop is CASRRTSGSFDEQYF. The CDR3 coding sequence is TGTGCCAGCAGACGGACTAGCGGGAGTTTTGACGAGCAGTACTTC.

CDR3 amino acids: CASSQGPWTSESYEQYF. As DNA, the CDR3 is TGCGCCAGCAGCCAGGGCCCCTGGACTAGCGAGTCCTACGAGCAGTACTTC. The chain joins TRBV4-1 to TRBJ2-7, with TRBD2 matching over 9 bases. V trimming: 3 bases; J trimming: 1 base; junction bases outside the gene matches: 10. Germline V gene lookup returns CDR1 MGHRA and CDR2 YSYEKL. This CDR3 spans 17 amino acids.

The CDR3 reads CASSLTGQGVEQYF. DNA for the CDR3: TGTGCCAGCAGCCTAACGGGACAGGGTGTCGAGCAGTACTTC. The rearrangement links TRBV7-8 to TRBJ2-7; 9 bases agree with TRBD1. The length of the CDR3 is 14 residues. J gave up 6 bases and V 5 bases, and 8 bases lay outside the gene matches. Germline V gene data show CDR1 as SGHVS and CDR2 as FQNEAQ.

The chain recombines TRBV2 with TRBJ1-2; 11 positions match TRBD1. Germline V gene lookup returns CDR1 SNHLY and CDR2 FYNNEI. V lost 4 bases and J lost 7; bases outside the gene matches: 8. CDR3 size: 15 residues. CDR3 region: CASSGTGGAYSGYTF. In DNA, the CDR3 is TGTGCCAGCAGTGGGACAGGGGGCGCGTATAGTGGCTACACCTTC. Full variable domain (remainder filled in from reference TRBV2 and TRBJ1-2): EPEVTQTPSHQVTQMGQEVILRCVPISNHLYFYWYRQILGQKVEFLVSFYNNEISEKSEIFDDQFSVERPDGSNFTLKIRSTKLEDSAMYFCASSGTGGAYSGYTFGSGTRLTVV.

This chain joins TRBV28 and TRBJ2-7; a possible D gene is TRBD2 (5 bases). The germline gives CDR1 MDHEN, CDR2 SYDVKM. V was clipped by 1 base and J by 0 bases, with 16 bases between them. The CDR3 runs 17 residues. The CDR3 protein is CASSLSNSVQFSYEQYF. DNA for the CDR3: TGTGCCAGCAGTTTATCCAATAGCGTACAATTCTCCTACGAGCAGTACTTC.

The chain has TRBV5-5 and TRBJ2-7; TRBD1 might be the D (5 bases). Trimming removed 7 bases from V and 0 bases from J, with 14 bases in between. The CDR3 runs 14 residues. Germline CDR1 is SGHKS and CDR2 is YYEKEE (reference sequence). The CDR3 sequence is CASERGISSYEQYF. The CDR3 nucleotides read TGTGCCAGCGAAAGGGGTATTAGCTCCTACGAGCAGTACTTC. Filled out from reference TRBV5-5 and TRBJ2-7, the complete variable domain reads DAGVTQSPTHLIKTRGQQVTLRCSPISGHKSVSWYQQVLGQGPQFIFQYYEKEERGRGNFPDRFSARQFPNYSSELNVNALLLGDSALYLCASERGISSYEQYFGPGTRLTVT.

This sequence joins TRBV7-9 and TRBJ1-2; unclear D gene. The CDR3 consists of 11 residues. V lost 3 bases and J lost 4, with 3 bases in between. Germline CDR1 and CDR2: SEHNR and FQNEAQ (reference sequence). The CDR3 is CASSFSYGYTF. In DNA, the CDR3 is TGTGCCAGCAGCTTTAGCTATGGCTACACCTTC.

The rearrangement joins TRBV7-8 to TRBJ2-5; 14 bases are a match to TRBD2. Near its end, the DNA agrees better with TRBJ2-7, so the J call may be wrong. The CDR3 runs 20 residues. Germline V lookup: CDR1 SGHVS, CDR2 FQNEAQ. The chain's CDR3 is CASSFWVVGLAGANPYEQYF. CDR3 DNA sequence: TGTGCCAGCAGCTTTTGGGTGGTGGGACTAGCGGGAGCGAACCCCTACGAGCAGTACTTC.

Here the CDR3 reads CASSSGSLSNTQYF. In DNA form, the CDR3 reads TGTGCCAGCAGCAGCGGGAGCCTTTCTAATACGCAGTATTTT. The J gene is TRBJ2-3, the V gene TRBV4-2; 8 positions match TRBD2. Germline V gene data show CDR1 as LGHNA and CDR2 as YNFKEQ. V trimming: 5 bases; J trimming: 7 bases; junction bases outside the gene matches: 8. The CDR3 is 14 residues long.

The V and J genes are TRBV7-2 and TRBJ1-1, with a weak D call TRBD1 (6 bases). The CDR3 has 15 amino acids. Germline V gives CDR1 SGHTA, CDR2 FQGNSA. Between the trimmed V and J ends, which lost 8 bases and 1 base, there was a span of 17 bases. CDR3 DNA sequence: TGTGCCAGCTTTTTGGGGGGGGGCCCGAACACTGAAGCTTTCTTT. Translating gives CASFLGGGPNTEAFF.

The CDR3 nucleotides read TGCAGCGCCGACAGGGCGAGCACAGATACGCAGTATTTT. Its translation: CSADRASTDTQYF. The V call is TRBV29-1, the J call TRBJ2-3; 7 bases map to TRBD1. The CDR3 is 13 amino acids. V dropped 7 bases and J dropped 0; count of bases not matched to a gene: 4. Germline CDR1 reads SQVTM; CDR2 reads ANQGSEA.